This T cell receptor (beta chain) was recorded in a study of blood T cell repertoires in COVID-19. Study in general: PBMCs, B-cell-depleted T cells, or T cells were the source of the cDNA or gDNA that made up the material.

Authors' data handling: Scientists estimated how many nucleated cells there were by amplifying reference gene primers. Profiled with immunoSEQ multiplex PCR; TCRdb holds only in-frame clones, not every one. That table furnishes V, J and clone size, whereas the DNA furnished D and trimming. The sample shows about 330,000 clones, 88% of them seen only once. In terms of age and location, participants ranged from roughly 18 to 90 years and lived in about 25 US areas. Participant-given clinical history determined each cohort assignment. The CDR3 spans 15 residues. The J segment lost 2 bases and the V segment lost 6 bases, leaving 3 bases of the junction unmatched. Germline lookup yields CDR1 LGHDT and CDR2 YNNKEL (reference sequence).

The rearrangement joins TRBV3-1 (or the pseudogene TRBV3-2) to TRBJ2-3, with 12 bases fitting TRBD2. This clonotype was obtained from a man aged 25 to 40 who had recovered from COVID-19. Specimen: PBMCs or T cells enriched from blood (not recorded which). The CDR3 DNA is TGTGCCAGCAGTCTAGCGGGGGGGACCACAGATACGCAGTATTTT. Protein: CASSLAGGTTDTQYF.